Listed below are T cell receptor beta chains from one sample, sequenced in a study of shared clonotypes between healthy human individuals. The repertoire was sequenced with immunoSEQ multiplex PCR; TCRdb's copy has only in-frame clones and lacks some. This sample carries roughly 1,600,000 clones, approximately 98.5% of them seen once, and the ten largest clones take approximately 0.38%. Source material: naive CD4+ T cells sorted from blood. All receptors derive from a man aged 25-45 years in good health. CDR3s leave out the opening cysteine and the closing phenylalanine or tryptophan. For some rows the clone size is stated as once, few or many, or as a class when expanded; others skip it.

j_gene: TRBJ1-2; v_gene: TRBV29-1; len: 12; abundance: .; CDR3aa: SATGRSISYGYT
j_gene: TRBJ2-7; v_gene: TRBV9; len: 13; abundance: .; CDR3aa: ASSVAGTASDEQY
j_gene: TRBJ2-3; v_gene: TRBV11-1; len: 10; abundance: .; CDR3aa: ASSLEARTQY
j_gene: TRBJ2-2; v_gene: TRBV5-1; len: 13; abundance: .; CDR3aa: VSSQSGPNTGELF
j_gene: TRBJ2-3; v_gene: TRBV28; len: 15; abundance: .; CDR3aa: ASSYVRSSPDTDTQY
j_gene: TRBJ1-2; v_gene: TRBV6-1; len: 12; abundance: .; CDR3aa: ASSGGAGRYGYT
j_gene: TRBJ2-3; v_gene: TRBV5-6; len: 11; abundance: .; CDR3aa: ASSLQGTDTQY
j_gene: TRBJ2-7; v_gene: TRBV5-4; len: 13; abundance: once; CDR3aa: ASSTRTGASYEQY
j_gene: TRBJ2-7; v_gene: TRBV11-2; len: 14; abundance: .; CDR3aa: ASRQTSGPLGREQY
j_gene: TRBJ1-1; v_gene: TRBV6-4; len: 15; abundance: .; CDR3aa: ASRDLRGQGAQAEAF
j_gene: TRBJ2-4; v_gene: TRBV2; len: 12; abundance: .; CDR3aa: ASSESLAKNIQY
j_gene: TRBJ1-1; v_gene: TRBV5-1; len: 11; abundance: .; CDR3aa: ASSLTGDTEAF
j_gene: TRBJ2-1; v_gene: TRBV10-1; len: 15; abundance: .; CDR3aa: ASSESGGRVIGDEQF
j_gene: TRBJ1-1; v_gene: TRBV6-1; len: 12; abundance: few; CDR3aa: ASRLILGNTEAF
j_gene: TRBJ2-2; v_gene: TRBV5-1; len: 13; abundance: .; CDR3aa: ASSLTVANTGELF
j_gene: TRBJ2-7; v_gene: TRBV6-5; len: 9; abundance: once; CDR3aa: ASSRGDEQY
j_gene: TRBJ2-2; v_gene: TRBV19; len: 13; abundance: .; CDR3aa: ASSVDSINTGELF
j_gene: TRBJ2-7; v_gene: TRBV7-2; len: 13; abundance: .; CDR3aa: ASSGQGTDIYEQY
j_gene: TRBJ1-2; v_gene: TRBV25-1; len: 16; abundance: .; CDR3aa: ASRPRQAPGAGPHGYT
j_gene: TRBJ2-3; v_gene: TRBV5-4; len: 14; abundance: .; CDR3aa: ASSIRLAGVTDTQY
j_gene: TRBJ2-3; v_gene: TRBV6-1; len: 10; abundance: .; CDR3aa: ASSPMGDTQY
j_gene: TRBJ2-2; v_gene: TRBV21-1; len: 9; abundance: .; CDR3aa: ARGNSGELF
j_gene: TRBJ2-5; v_gene: TRBV28; len: 11; abundance: .; CDR3aa: ASRPDRKRTQY
j_gene: TRBJ2-5; v_gene: TRBV7-7; len: 14; abundance: .; CDR3aa: ASSAAGTRPQETQY
j_gene: TRBJ1-2; v_gene: TRBV15; len: 13; abundance: .; CDR3aa: ATSRETGGSYGYT
j_gene: TRBJ2-7; v_gene: TRBV5-1; len: 12; abundance: .; CDR3aa: ASSLGGLAGEQY
j_gene: TRBJ1-1; v_gene: TRBV7-2; len: 11; abundance: once; CDR3aa: ASRLTGGTEAF
j_gene: TRBJ1-2; v_gene: TRBV2; len: 12; abundance: .; CDR3aa: ASSARQTTYGYT
j_gene: TRBJ2-7; v_gene: TRBV5-4; len: 14; abundance: once; CDR3aa: ASSTPGTSGLPEQY
j_gene: TRBJ2-7; v_gene: TRBV18; len: 12; abundance: .; CDR3aa: ASSNGQGYSEQY
j_gene: TRBJ2-1; v_gene: TRBV7-2; len: 10; abundance: .; CDR3aa: ASSFRGNEQF
j_gene: TRBJ1-1; v_gene: TRBV5-5; len: 13; abundance: once; CDR3aa: ASSLAGSLNTEAF
j_gene: TRBJ2-7; v_gene: TRBV6-1; len: 11; abundance: .; CDR3aa: ASLGGLSYEQY
j_gene: TRBJ2-3; v_gene: TRBV29-1; len: 12; abundance: .; CDR3aa: SVARDRGTDTQY
j_gene: TRBJ1-4; v_gene: TRBV30; len: 13; abundance: .; CDR3aa: AWSGIQGANEKLF
j_gene: TRBJ2-5; v_gene: TRBV29-1; len: 11; abundance: .; CDR3aa: SVEVAGLETQY
j_gene: TRBJ2-7; v_gene: TRBV7-9; len: 14; abundance: .; CDR3aa: ASSPRLAGDYYEQY
j_gene: TRBJ1-5; v_gene: TRBV29-1; len: 10; abundance: .; CDR3aa: SVSLSNQPQH
j_gene: TRBJ1-2; v_gene: TRBV30; len: 12; abundance: .; CDR3aa: AWSLGLANYGYT
j_gene: TRBJ2-7; v_gene: TRBV18; len: 11; abundance: .; CDR3aa: ASSPPSSYEQY